The present entry profiles one T cell receptor (beta chain) with its context. Its antigen is not identified. Data came from immunoSEQ multiplex PCR; TCRdb stores just in-frame clones and leaves some out. The repertoire consists of around 90,000 clones, with under 95% occurring once and the leading ten covering 5.2%. The sample comes from a study of T cell responses to AZD1222 COVID-19 vaccine. This CDR3 has 14 residues. Germline V gene sequence: CDR1 MDHEN, CDR2 SYDVKM. With 3 bases clipped from V and 6 bases from J, the junction kept 7 bases outside the gene matches. Broader study findings: CD4 TCRs associated with vaccination spanned spike, dominating at 160-218 and 743-854. After two AZD1222 doses, spike-specific TCR breadth and depth rose versus day 0. Sampling captured repertoires only after the peak T cell response.

Sample: peripheral blood, taken on day 0 of MenACWY control vaccination. The V and J genes are TRBV28 and TRBJ1-2, with TRBD1 matching over 7 bases. This sequence was found in an adult in good health. CDR3 region: CASSLADRADGYTF. CDR3 DNA sequence: TGTGCCAGCAGTTTGGCCGACAGGGCGGATGGCTACACCTTC.